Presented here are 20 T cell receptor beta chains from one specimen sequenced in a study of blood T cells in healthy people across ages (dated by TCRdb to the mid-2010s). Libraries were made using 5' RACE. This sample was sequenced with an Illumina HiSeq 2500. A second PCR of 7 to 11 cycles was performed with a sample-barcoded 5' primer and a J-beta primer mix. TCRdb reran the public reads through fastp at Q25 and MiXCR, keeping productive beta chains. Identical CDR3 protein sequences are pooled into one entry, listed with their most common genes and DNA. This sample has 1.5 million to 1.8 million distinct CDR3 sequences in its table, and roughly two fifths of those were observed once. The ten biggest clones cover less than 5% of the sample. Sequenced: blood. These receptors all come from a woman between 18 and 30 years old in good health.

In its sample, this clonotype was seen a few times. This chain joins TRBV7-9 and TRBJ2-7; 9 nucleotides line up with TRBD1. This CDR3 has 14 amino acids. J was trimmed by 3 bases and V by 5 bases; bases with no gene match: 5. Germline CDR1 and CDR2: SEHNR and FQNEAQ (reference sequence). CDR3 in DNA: TGTGCCAGCAGCCATGTGGGACAGGGCTACGAGCAGTACTTC. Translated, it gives CASSHVGQGYEQYF.

DNA of the CDR3: TGTGCCAGCACCCGTCTGTATTCCACGTTTAATGAAAAACTGTTTTTT. Its translation: CASTRLYSTFNEKLFF. The J gene is TRBJ1-4, the V gene TRBV6-6; D unresolved. The germline V gene has CDR1 MNHNY and CDR2 SVGAGI (reference sequence). Trimming shortened V by 7 bases and J by 4 bases, and 19 bases separated the two germline ends. The CDR3 is made up of 16 amino acids.

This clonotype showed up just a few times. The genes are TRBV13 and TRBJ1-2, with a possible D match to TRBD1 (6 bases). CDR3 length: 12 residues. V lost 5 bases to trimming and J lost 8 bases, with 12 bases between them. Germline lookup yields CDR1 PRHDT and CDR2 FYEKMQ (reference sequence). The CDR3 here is CASSHIGTGYTF. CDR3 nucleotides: TGTGCCAGCAGCCACATAGGGACAGGCTACACCTTC.

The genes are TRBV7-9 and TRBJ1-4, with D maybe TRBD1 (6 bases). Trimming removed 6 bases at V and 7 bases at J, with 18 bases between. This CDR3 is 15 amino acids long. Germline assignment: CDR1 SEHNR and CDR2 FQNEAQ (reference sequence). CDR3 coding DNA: TGTGCCAGCAGTAAAACCGGGACAATCGGTGAAAAACTGTTTTTT. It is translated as CASSKTGTIGEKLFF. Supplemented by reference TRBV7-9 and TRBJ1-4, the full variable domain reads DTGVSQNPRHKITKRGQNVTFRCDPISEHNRLYWYRQTLGQGPEFLTYFQNEAQLEKSRLLSDRFSAERPKGSFSTLEIQRTEQGDSAMYLCASSKTGTIGEKLFFGSGTQLSVL.

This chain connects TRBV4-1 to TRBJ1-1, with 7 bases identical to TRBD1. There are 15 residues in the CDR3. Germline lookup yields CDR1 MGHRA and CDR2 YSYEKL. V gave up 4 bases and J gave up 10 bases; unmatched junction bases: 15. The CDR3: CASSLKRGHPGGAFF. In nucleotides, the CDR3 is TGCGCCAGCAGCCTGAAGAGGGGGCATCCCGGGGGAGCTTTCTTT.

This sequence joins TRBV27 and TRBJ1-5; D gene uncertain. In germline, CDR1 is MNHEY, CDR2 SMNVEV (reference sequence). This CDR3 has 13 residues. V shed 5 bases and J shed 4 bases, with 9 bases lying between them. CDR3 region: CASSNLGNQPQHF. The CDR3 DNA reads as TGTGCCAGCAGTAACTTGGGAAATCAGCCCCAGCATTTT.

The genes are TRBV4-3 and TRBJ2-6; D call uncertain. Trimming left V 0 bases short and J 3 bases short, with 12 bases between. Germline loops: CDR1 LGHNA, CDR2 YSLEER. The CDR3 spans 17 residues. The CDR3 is CASSQDKLILGANVLTF. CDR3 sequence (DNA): TGCGCCAGCAGCCAAGATAAACTCATCCTTGGGGCCAACGTCCTGACTTTC.

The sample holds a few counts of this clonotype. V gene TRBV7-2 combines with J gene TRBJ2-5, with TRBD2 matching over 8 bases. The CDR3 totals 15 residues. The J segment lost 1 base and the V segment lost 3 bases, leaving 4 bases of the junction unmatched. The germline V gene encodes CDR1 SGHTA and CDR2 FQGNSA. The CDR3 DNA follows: TGTGCCAGCAGCTTGCAGCGGGGGACCCAAGAGACCCAGTACTTC. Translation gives CASSLQRGTQETQYF.

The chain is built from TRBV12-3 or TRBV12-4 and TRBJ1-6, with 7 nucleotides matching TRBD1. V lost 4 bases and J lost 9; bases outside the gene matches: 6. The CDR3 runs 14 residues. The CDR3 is CASSYTGVSSPLHF. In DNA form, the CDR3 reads TGTGCCAGCAGTTATACAGGGGTGAGTTCACCCCTCCACTTT.

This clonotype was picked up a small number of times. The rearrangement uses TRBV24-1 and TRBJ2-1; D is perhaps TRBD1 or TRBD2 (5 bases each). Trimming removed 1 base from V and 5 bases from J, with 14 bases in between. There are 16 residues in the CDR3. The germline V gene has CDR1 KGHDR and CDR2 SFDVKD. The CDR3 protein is CATSDFGAGRDNEQFF. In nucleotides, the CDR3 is TGTGCCACCAGTGATTTTGGGGCAGGGAGAGACAATGAGCAGTTCTTC.

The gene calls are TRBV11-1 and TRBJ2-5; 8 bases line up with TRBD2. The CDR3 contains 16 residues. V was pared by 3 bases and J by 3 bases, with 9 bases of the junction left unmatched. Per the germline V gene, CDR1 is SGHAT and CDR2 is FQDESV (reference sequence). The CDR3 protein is CASSFIPGLVKETQYF. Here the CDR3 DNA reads TGTGCCAGCAGCTTTATCCCGGGACTAGTAAAAGAGACCCAGTACTTC. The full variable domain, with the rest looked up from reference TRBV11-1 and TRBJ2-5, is EAEVAQSPRYKITEKSQAVAFWCDPISGHATLYWYRQILGQGPELLVQFQDESVVDDSQLPKDRFSAERLKGVDSTLKIQPAELGDSAMYLCASSFIPGLVKETQYFGPGTRLLVL.

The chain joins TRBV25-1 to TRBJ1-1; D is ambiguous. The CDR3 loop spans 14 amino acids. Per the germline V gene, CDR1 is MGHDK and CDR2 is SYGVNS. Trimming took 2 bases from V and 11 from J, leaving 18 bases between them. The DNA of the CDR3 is TGTGCCAGCAGTGAACCCTCCACAGAGCTGGGGGCTTTCTTT. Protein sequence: CASSEPSTELGAFF.

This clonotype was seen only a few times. DNA for the CDR3: TGCAGTGCTAGAGAGAGAAGGGGGCTGATGGGTGGCTACACCTTC. Translated, it gives CSARERRGLMGGYTF. V and J are TRBV20-1 and TRBJ1-2; 7 bases are shared with TRBD1. The germline V gene encodes CDR1 DFQATT and CDR2 SNEGSKA (reference sequence). The CDR3 has 15 residues. The V and J ends lost 0 bases and 7 bases, in that order; junction bases with no gene match: 11.

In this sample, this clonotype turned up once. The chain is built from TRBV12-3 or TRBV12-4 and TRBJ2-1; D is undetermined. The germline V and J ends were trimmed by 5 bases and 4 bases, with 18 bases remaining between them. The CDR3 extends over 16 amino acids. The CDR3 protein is CASSPRPGGRYNEQFF. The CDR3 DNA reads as TGTGCCAGCAGTCCCCGGCCGGGTGGCAGGTACAATGAGCAGTTCTTC.

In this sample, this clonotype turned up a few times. The CDR3, as DNA: TGTGCCAGCAGCCAAGATCTTGCGGGAGGGCTTAATGAGCAGTTCTTC. It translates to CASSQDLAGGLNEQFF. V gene TRBV4-2 combines with J gene TRBJ2-1, with 9 bases lining up with TRBD2. From germline, CDR1 is LGHNA and CDR2 YNFKEQ. With V trimmed by 0 bases and J by 7 bases, 7 bases remained unmatched. This CDR3 is 16 amino acids long.

In DNA, the CDR3 is TGTGCCAGCAGCCCCGGGGCAGGTAGGAGCTATGGCTACACCTTC. Its translation is CASSPGAGRSYGYTF. V gene TRBV5-6 combines with J gene TRBJ1-2, with D perhaps matching TRBD1 (5 bases). Trimming shortened V by 4 bases and J by 4 bases, and 17 bases separated the two germline ends. Germline CDR1 and CDR2: SGHDT and YYEEEE. This CDR3 spans 15 amino acids.

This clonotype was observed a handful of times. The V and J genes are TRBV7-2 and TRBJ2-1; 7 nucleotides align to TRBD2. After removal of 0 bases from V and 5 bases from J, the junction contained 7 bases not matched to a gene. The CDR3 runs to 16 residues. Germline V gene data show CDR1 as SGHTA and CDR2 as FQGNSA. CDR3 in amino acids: CASSLAFGLGDNEQFF. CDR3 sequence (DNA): TGTGCCAGCAGCTTAGCGTTTGGACTAGGGGACAATGAGCAGTTCTTC.

The CDR3 DNA follows: TGTGCCAGCAGTGACGGGTCTTACCGAGGCTACACCTTC. Translating gives CASSDGSYRGYTF. The chain employs TRBV6-5 and TRBJ1-2, with D unresolved. The V end lost 5 bases, the J end lost 8 bases, and 15 bases lay between the germline ends. The CDR3 sequence is 13 residues long. CDR1 is MNHEY, CDR2 SVGAGI, per germline.

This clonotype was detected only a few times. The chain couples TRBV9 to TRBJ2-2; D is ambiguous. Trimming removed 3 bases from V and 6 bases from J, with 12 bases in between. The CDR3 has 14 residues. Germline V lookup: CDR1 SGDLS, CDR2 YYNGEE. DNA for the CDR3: TGTGCCAGCAGCGGTTCATTAGGGTCCGGGGAGCTGTTTTTT. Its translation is CASSGSLGSGELFF.

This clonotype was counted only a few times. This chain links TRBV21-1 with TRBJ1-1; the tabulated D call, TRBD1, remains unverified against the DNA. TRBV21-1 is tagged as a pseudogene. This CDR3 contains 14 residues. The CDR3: CASSPMTVNTEAFF. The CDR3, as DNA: TGTGCCAGCAGCCCTATGACAGTGAACACTGAAGCTTTCTTT.